Presented here are 17 T cell receptor beta chains from one specimen sequenced in a study of T cells in Graves' hyperthyroidism and ophthalmopathy. RNA transcripts provided the source from which TCR beta CDR3 regions were amplified. The HTBI set primed first-round TCR CDR3 RT-PCR. One entry per CDR3 protein results from TCRdb running MiXCR on the multiplex PCR reads. The sample has 750,000 to 950,000 distinct CDR3 sequences; around 39% are singletons. The sample was blood. The receptors derive from a man between 18 and 29 years old with Graves' hyperthyroidism.

The CDR3 DNA sequence: TGCAGCTTAGTCGACAGTCAAGAGACCCAGTACTTC. This translates into CSLVDSQETQYF. The chain recombines TRBV29-1 with TRBJ2-5; weak D call: TRBD1 (5 bases). CDR1 is SQVTM and CDR2 is ANQGSEA in the germline V gene. V lost 8 bases and J lost 2, with 12 bases in between. The CDR3 sequence is 12 residues long.

This clonotype occurred many times. The V gene is TRBV19, the J gene TRBJ1-2; TRBD1 agrees at 7 bases. The V and J ends lost 3 bases and 8 bases, in that order; junction bases with no gene match: 6. This CDR3 comprises 13 residues. CDR1 LNHDA and CDR2 SQIVND come from the germline V gene (reference sequence). As DNA, the CDR3 is TGTGCCAGTAGTATGGGACAGATTATAGGCTACACCTTC. The encoded protein is CASSMGQIIGYTF.

Concerning this clonotype itself: The junction and the germline gene differ at one end; a read error may be behind it. This chain joins TRBV20-1 and TRBJ2-2; D could derive from TRBD1 or TRBD2 (5 bases each). CDR3 length equals 15 residues. Looked up from germline, CDR1 is DFQATT and CDR2 is SNEGSKA (reference sequence). For the CDR3, the DNA is TGCAGTGCCCCTACCCGAGGGGTTATTTCCGGGGAGATGTTTTTT. Encoded protein: CSAPTRGVISGEMFF.

This clonotype was counted once. CDR3 nucleotides: TGTGCCACCAGCATGGCGGCAGGGGCCTCAACTAATGAAAAACTGTTTTTT. It is translated as CATSMAAGASTNEKLFF. The chain uses TRBV15 and TRBJ1-4; maybe TRBD1 (6 bases). Trimming cost V 4 bases and J 0 bases, with 15 bases left between them. The CDR3 is 17 residues long. Looked up from germline, CDR1 is LNHNV and CDR2 is YYDKDF (reference sequence).

To note about this clonotype: One end of the junction is discordant with germline, which a read error may explain. The chain has TRBV20-1 and TRBJ2-5; 14 nucleotides align to TRBD2. The germline CDR1 and CDR2 sequences are DFQATT and SNEGSKA (reference sequence). This CDR3 is built from 16 residues. The CDR3 reads CSAREGTSGRGENQYF. Written as DNA, the CDR3 is TGCAGTGCTAGAGAGGGGACTAGCGGGAGAGGAGAGAACCAGTACTTC.

The V and J genes are TRBV10-3 and TRBJ1-5; 9 bases are a match to TRBD1. The length of the CDR3 is 14 residues. J was trimmed by 1 base and V by 10 bases; bases with no gene match: 5. From germline, CDR1 is ENHRY and CDR2 SYGVKD. In nucleotides, the CDR3 is TGTGCCACCGCGACAGGGGGAAGCAATCAGCCCCAGCATTTT. Its protein is CATATGGSNQPQHF.

V is TRBV2 and J is TRBJ2-7; TRBD1 matches at 8 bases. TRBJ2-1 explains the end of the DNA better; the J call may be wrong. The CDR3 is 13 amino acids. Germline V gene lookup returns CDR1 SNHLY and CDR2 FYNNEI. CDR3 nucleotide sequence: TGTGCCAGCAGTGGACAGGGGAAGGAGGAGCAGTTCTTC. Translation gives CASSGQGKEEQFF.

This clonotype was recorded at least ten times. V gene TRBV2 combines with J gene TRBJ2-5; 10 bases line up with TRBD1. The length of the CDR3 is 14 residues. From germline, CDR1 is SNHLY and CDR2 FYNNEI. V trimming: 5 bases; J trimming: 4 bases; junction bases outside the gene matches: 4. The CDR3: CASSTDRGRETQYF. The CDR3 DNA reads as TGTGCCAGCAGTACGGACAGGGGGAGAGAGACCCAGTACTTC. The whole variable domain, remainder taken from reference TRBV2 and TRBJ2-5, is EPEVTQTPSHQVTQMGQEVILRCVPISNHLYFYWYRQILGQKVEFLVSFYNNEISEKSEIFDDQFSVERPDGSNFTLKIRSTKLEDSAMYFCASSTDRGRETQYFGPGTRLLVL.

The chain carries TRBV20-1 and TRBJ1-5; the match to TRBD1 covers 9 bases. V shed 2 bases, J shed 6 bases, and the junction held 8 bases outside the gene matches. The CDR3 is 15 residues long. CDR1 and CDR2 (germline): DFQATT, SNEGSKA (reference sequence). This chain's CDR3 is CSARLRQGGGQPQHF. CDR3 bases: TGCAGTGCTAGACTTCGACAGGGGGGCGGTCAGCCCCAGCATTTT.

This clonotype appeared a few times. The chain joins TRBV25-1 to TRBJ2-7; TRBD1 is a possible D gene (5 bases). The ends were cut back, 7 bases at V and 2 bases at J, with 15 bases in the middle. The CDR3 has 14 amino acids. Germline V gene data show CDR1 as MGHDK and CDR2 as SYGVNS. As DNA, the CDR3 is TGTGCCAGCACAGGGTTCGGCGCGCCCTACGAGCAGTACTTC. It is translated as CASTGFGAPYEQYF.

This clonotype was counted at least ten times. This rearrangement joins TRBV29-1 to TRBJ1-6, with TRBD1 matching 8 bases. The CDR3 loop spans 14 amino acids. V dropped 3 bases and J dropped 7; count of bases not matched to a gene: 5. From germline, CDR1 is SQVTM and CDR2 ANQGSEA. The CDR3 is CSVEGQALNSPLHF. Written as DNA, the CDR3 is TGCAGCGTTGAGGGACAGGCTTTGAATTCACCCCTCCACTTT. The full variable domain, in which reference TRBV29-1 and TRBJ1-6 provide the parts outside the CDR3, is SAVISQKPSRDICQRGTSLTIQCQVDSQVTMMFWYRQQPGQSLTLIATANQGSEATYESGFVIDKFPISRPNLTFSTLTVSNMSPEDSSIYLCSVEGQALNSPLHFGNGTRLTVT.

Only a few counts were recorded for this clonotype. V usage is TRBV20-1 and J usage is TRBJ2-7, with D perhaps matching TRBD1 (6 bases). The CDR3 sequence is 14 residues long. V dropped 6 bases and J dropped 5 bases, with 20 bases sitting between them. CDR1 DFQATT and CDR2 SNEGSKA come from the germline V gene (reference sequence). The CDR3 spells CSAIADSAVDEQYF. The CDR3 DNA reads TGCAGTGCCATCGCGGACAGCGCGGTTGACGAGCAGTACTTC.

On this clonotype: A read error may account for a junction end that differs from germline. The chain joins TRBV7-9 to TRBJ1-4; no clear D. The CDR3 length is 11 residues. CDR1 is SEHNR and CDR2 is FQNEAQ in the germline V gene (reference sequence). The CDR3 sequence: CASGFQEKLFF. The CDR3 DNA reads TGTGCCAGCGGCTTCCAGGAAAAACTGTTTTTT.

The sample holds a few counts of this clonotype. The chain is built from TRBV20-1 and TRBJ2-2; a weak D match, TRBD2 (6 bases). The CDR3 loop spans 15 amino acids. CDR1 is DFQATT and CDR2 is SNEGSKA in the germline V gene (reference sequence). V was cut by 6 bases and J by 4 bases, with 18 bases left in between. Here the CDR3 DNA reads TGCAGTGCCCCGATTGGGGGGAGAGGCACCGGGGAGCTGTTTTTT. This encodes CSAPIGGRGTGELFF.

This chain uses TRBV5-6 with TRBJ2-5, with unresolved D. This CDR3 contains 13 residues. CDR1 SGHDT and CDR2 YYEEEE come from the germline V gene. Trimming cost V 4 bases and J 4 bases, with 11 bases left between them. The CDR3 sequence: CASSHRLRETQYF. DNA of the CDR3: TGTGCCAGCAGCCACCGGTTAAGAGAGACCCAGTACTTC.

The chain carries TRBV20-1 and TRBJ2-5; D is possibly TRBD1 or TRBD2 (7 bases each). The CDR3 loop spans 16 amino acids. Per the germline V gene, CDR1 is DFQATT and CDR2 is SNEGSKA (reference sequence). The V end lost 0 bases, the J end lost 2 bases, and 16 bases lay between the germline ends. The CDR3 DNA reads TGCAGTGCTAGAGATCTGGAGCGGGGACAGCAAGAGACCCAGTACTTC. Translated: CSARDLERGQQETQYF.

This clonotype appeared a few times. The chain is built from TRBV6-5 and TRBJ2-5; D uncertain. The germline V and J ends were trimmed by 5 bases and 2 bases, with 12 bases remaining between them. This CDR3 comprises 14 residues. The germline CDR1 and CDR2 sequences are MNHEY and SVGAGI. The CDR3 sequence: CASSQWSEQETQYF. In DNA form, the CDR3 reads TGTGCCAGCAGTCAATGGTCGGAGCAAGAGACCCAGTACTTC.